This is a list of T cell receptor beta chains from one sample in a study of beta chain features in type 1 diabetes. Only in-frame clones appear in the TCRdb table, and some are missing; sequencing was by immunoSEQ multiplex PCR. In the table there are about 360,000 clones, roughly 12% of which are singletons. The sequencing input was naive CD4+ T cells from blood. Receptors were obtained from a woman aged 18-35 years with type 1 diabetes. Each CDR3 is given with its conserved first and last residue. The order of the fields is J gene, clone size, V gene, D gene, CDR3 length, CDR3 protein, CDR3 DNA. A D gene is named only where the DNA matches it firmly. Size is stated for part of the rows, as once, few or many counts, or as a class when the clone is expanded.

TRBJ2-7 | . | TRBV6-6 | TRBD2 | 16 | CASSLIPGLARYEQYF | TGTGCCAGCAGTTTAATCCCGGGACTAGCGAGATACGAGCAGTACTTC
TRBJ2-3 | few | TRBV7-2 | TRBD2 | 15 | CASSLGGLAGDTQYF | TGTGCCAGCAGCTTAGGGGGACTAGCGGGAGATACGCAGTATTTT
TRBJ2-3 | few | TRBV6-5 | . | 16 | CASSSAAETSTDTQYF | TGTGCCAGCAGTTCGGCGGCAGAGACTAGCACAGATACGCAGTATTTT
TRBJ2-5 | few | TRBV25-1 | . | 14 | CASSDQGGLVTQYF | TGTGCCAGCAGTGATCAGGGGGGCCTCGTGACCCAGTACTTC
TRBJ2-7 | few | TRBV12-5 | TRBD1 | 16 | CASGLDGTGVPYEQYF | TGTGCTAGTGGTTTGGACGGGACAGGGGTTCCCTACGAGCAGTACTTC
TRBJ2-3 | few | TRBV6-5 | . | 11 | CASSYMDTQYF | TGTGCCAGCAGTTATATGGATACGCAGTATTTT
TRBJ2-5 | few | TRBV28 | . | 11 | CASSSPFTQYF | TGTGCCAGCAGTTCCCCATTTACCCAGTACTTC
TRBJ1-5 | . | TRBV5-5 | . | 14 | CASRARAGNQPQHF | TGTGCCAGCAGAGCGAGGGCCGGCAATCAGCCCCAGCATTTT
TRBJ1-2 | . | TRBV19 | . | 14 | CASSRTTTISGYTF | TGTGCCAGTAGTAGAACGACTACCATCTCGGGCTACACCTTC
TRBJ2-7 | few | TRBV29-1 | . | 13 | CSVASRVSYEQYF | TGCAGCGTTGCCTCCCGGGTGTCCTACGAGCAGTACTTC
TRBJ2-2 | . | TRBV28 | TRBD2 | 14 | CASSSGSVSSELFF | TGTGCCAGCAGCAGCGGGAGTGTGTCTTCGGAGCTGTTTTTT
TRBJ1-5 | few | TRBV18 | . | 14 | CASSPAVANQPQHF | TGTGCCAGCTCACCGGCCGTGGCCAATCAGCCCCAGCATTTT
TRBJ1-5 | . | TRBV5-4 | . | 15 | CASSLDGSSNQPQHF | TGTGCCAGCAGCTTGGATGGGAGTAGCAATCAGCCCCAGCATTTT
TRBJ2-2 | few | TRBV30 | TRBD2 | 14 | CAWRWAGGTGELFF | TGTGCCTGGAGATGGGCGGGGGGCACCGGGGAGCTGTTTTTT
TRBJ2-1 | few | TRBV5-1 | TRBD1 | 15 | CASSLAGGDYNEQFF | TGCGCCAGCAGCTTGGCAGGGGGCGACTACAATGAGCAGTTCTTC
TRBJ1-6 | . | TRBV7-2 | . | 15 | CASSPGGRVDSPLHF | TGTGCCAGCAGCCCGGGGGGCAGGGTAGATTCACCCCTCCACTTT